This T cell receptor beta chain comes out of a study of blood T cell repertoires in COVID-19. CDR1 LGHNA and CDR2 YNFKEQ come from the germline V gene. The CDR3 covers 15 residues. Unmatched junction bases numbered 8, after V lost 0 bases and J lost 7 bases. Measured with immunoSEQ multiplex PCR; TCRdb has only the in-frame clones, and not every one. The sample yields some 220,000 clones, about 80% seen once. This TCR derives from a woman aged 25-40 years who had recovered from COVID-19. The chain links TRBV4-2 to TRBJ2-7; 8 bases are shared with TRBD2. Sequencing was done on a sample of peripheral blood. The CDR3 coding sequence is TGTGCCAGCAGCCAAGATCCGGGAGGGCGGGCAGAGCAGTACTTC. Translating gives CASSQDPGGRAEQYF.